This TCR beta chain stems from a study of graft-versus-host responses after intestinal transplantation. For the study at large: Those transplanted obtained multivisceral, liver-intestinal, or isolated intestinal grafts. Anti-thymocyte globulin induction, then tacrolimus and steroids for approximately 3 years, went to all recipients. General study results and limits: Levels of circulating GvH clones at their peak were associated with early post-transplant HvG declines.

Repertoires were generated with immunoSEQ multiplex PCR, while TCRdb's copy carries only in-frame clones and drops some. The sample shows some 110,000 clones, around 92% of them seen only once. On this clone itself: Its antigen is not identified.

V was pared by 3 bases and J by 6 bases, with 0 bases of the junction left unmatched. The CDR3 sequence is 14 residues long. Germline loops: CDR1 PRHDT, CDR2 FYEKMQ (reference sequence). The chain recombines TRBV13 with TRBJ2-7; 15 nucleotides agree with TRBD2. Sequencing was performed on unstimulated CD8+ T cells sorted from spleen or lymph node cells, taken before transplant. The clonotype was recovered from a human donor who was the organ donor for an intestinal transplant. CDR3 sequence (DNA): TGTGCCAGCAGCTTGGGACTAGCGGGAGGCGAGCAGTACTTC. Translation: CASSLGLAGGEQYF.